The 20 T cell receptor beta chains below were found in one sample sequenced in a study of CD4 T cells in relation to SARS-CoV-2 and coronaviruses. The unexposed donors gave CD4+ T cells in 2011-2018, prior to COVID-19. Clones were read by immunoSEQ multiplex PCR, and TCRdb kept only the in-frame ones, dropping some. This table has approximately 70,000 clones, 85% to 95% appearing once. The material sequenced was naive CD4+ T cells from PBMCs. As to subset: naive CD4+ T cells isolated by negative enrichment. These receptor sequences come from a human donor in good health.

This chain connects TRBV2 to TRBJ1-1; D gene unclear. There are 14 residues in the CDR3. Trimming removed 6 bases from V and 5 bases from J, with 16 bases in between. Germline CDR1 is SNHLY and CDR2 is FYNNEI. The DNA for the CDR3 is TGTGCCAGCAGGAACAGCGGAACGGGAACTGAAGCTTTCTTT. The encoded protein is CASRNSGTGTEAFF.

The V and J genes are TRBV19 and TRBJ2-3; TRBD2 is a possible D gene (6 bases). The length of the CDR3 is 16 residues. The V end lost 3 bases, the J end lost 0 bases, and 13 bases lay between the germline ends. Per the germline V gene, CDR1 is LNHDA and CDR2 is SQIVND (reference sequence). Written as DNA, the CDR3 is TGTGCCAGTAGTATCGGGAGCGGGCCTAGCACAGATACGCAGTATTTT. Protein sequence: CASSIGSGPSTDTQYF.

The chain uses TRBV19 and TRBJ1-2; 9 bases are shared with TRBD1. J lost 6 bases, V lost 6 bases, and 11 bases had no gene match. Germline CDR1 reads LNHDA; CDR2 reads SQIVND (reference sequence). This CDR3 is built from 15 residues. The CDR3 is CASRGTGTGRDGYTF. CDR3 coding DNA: TGTGCCAGTAGGGGAACCGGGACAGGGAGGGATGGCTACACCTTC.

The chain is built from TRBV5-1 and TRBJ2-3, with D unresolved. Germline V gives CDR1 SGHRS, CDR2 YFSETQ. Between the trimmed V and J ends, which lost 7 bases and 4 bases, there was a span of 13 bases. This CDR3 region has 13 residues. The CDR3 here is CASGKESPDTQYF. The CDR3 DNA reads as TGCGCCAGCGGTAAAGAGAGTCCAGATACGCAGTATTTT.

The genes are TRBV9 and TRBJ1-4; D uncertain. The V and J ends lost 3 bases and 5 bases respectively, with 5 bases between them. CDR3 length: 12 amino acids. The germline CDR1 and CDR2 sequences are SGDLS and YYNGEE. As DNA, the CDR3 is TGTGCCAGCAGCGCCCCGAATGAAAAACTGTTTTTT. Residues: CASSAPNEKLFF.

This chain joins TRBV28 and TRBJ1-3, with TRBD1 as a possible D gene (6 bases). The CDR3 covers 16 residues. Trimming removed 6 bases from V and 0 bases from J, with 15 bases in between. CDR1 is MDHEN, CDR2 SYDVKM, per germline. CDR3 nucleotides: TGTGCCAGCAGCACATGGACAGCGTTCTCTGGAAACACCATATATTTT. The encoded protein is CASSTWTAFSGNTIYF. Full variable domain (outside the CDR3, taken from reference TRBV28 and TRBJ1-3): DVKVTQSSRYLVKRTGEKVFLECVQDMDHENMFWYRQDPGLGLRLIYFSYDVKMKEKGDIPEGYSVSREKKERFSLILESASTNQTSMYLCASSTWTAFSGNTIYFGEGSWLTVV.

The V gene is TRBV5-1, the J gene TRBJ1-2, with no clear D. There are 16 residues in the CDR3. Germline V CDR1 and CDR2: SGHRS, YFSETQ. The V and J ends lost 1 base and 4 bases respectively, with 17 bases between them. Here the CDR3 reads CASSLFGSGLSYGYTF. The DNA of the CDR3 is TGCGCCAGCAGCTTGTTCGGTTCGGGTTTATCCTATGGCTACACCTTC.

CDR3 nucleotides: TGTGCCAGCAGCCAAGGACCCAACACAGATACGCAGTATTTT. It is translated as CASSQGPNTDTQYF. The V gene is TRBV9, the J gene TRBJ2-3; D is undetermined. The CDR3 is 14 residues long. Germline CDR1 and CDR2: SGDLS and YYNGEE. With 4 bases removed from V and 2 bases from J, the gap between germline ends came to 11 bases. The full variable domain, its missing parts supplied by reference TRBV9 and TRBJ2-3, is DSGVTQTPKHLITATGQRVTLRCSPRSGDLSVYWYQQSLDQGLQFLIQYYNGEERAKGNILERFSAQQFPDLHSELNLSSLELGDSALYFCASSQGPNTDTQYFGPGTRLTVL.

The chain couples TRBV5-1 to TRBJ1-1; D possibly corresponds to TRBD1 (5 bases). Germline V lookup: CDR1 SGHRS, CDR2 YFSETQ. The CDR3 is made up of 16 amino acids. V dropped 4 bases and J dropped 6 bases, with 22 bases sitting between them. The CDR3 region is CASSGEGTVVGAEAFF. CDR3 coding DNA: TGCGCCAGCAGCGGGGAGGGGACGGTGGTAGGAGCTGAAGCTTTCTTT.

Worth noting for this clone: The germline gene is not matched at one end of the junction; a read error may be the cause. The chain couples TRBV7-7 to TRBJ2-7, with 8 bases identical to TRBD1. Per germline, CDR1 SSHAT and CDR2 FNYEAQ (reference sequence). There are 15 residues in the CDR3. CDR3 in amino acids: CASSRRRDRRHEQYF. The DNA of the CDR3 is TGTGCTAGCAGCCGACGCCGGGACAGGCGGCACGAGCAGTACTTC.

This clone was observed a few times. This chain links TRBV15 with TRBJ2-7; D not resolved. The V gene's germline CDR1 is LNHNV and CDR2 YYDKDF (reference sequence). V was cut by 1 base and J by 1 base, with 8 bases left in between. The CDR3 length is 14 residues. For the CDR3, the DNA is TGTGCCACCAGCAGAGGCCAGGTATCCTACGAGCAGTACTTC. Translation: CATSRGQVSYEQYF.

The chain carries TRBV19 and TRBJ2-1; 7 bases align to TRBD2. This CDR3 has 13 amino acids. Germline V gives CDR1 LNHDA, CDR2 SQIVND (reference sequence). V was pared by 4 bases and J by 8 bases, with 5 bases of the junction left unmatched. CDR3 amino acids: CASSTPGGDEQFF. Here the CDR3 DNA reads TGTGCCAGTAGTACCCCGGGGGGAGATGAGCAGTTCTTC. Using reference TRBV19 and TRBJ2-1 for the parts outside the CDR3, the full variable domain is DGGITQSPKYLFRKEGQNVTLSCEQNLNHDAMYWYRQDPGQGLRLIYYSQIVNDFQKGDIAEGYSVSREKKESFPLTVTSAQKNPTAFYLCASSTPGGDEQFFGPGTRLTVL.

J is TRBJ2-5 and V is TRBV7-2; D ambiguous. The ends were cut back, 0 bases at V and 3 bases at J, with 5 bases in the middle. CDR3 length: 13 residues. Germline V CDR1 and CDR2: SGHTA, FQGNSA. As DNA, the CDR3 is TGTGCCAGCAGCTTAGCGCTTAAAGAGACCCAGTACTTC. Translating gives CASSLALKETQYF.

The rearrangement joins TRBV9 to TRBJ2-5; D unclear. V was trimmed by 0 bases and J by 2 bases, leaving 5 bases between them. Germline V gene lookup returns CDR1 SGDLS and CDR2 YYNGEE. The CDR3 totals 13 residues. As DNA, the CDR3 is TGTGCCAGCAGCGTAGTAGGGCAAGAGACCCAGTACTTC. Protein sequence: CASSVVGQETQYF. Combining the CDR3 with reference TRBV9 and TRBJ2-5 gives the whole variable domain DSGVTQTPKHLITATGQRVTLRCSPRSGDLSVYWYQQSLDQGLQFLIQYYNGEERAKGNILERFSAQQFPDLHSELNLSSLELGDSALYFCASSVVGQETQYFGPGTRLLVL.

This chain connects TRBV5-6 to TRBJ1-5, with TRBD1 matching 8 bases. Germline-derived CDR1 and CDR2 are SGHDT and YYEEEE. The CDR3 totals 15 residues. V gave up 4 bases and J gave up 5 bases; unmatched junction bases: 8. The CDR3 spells CASSEVRDRYQPQHF. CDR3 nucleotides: TGTGCCAGCAGCGAAGTCCGGGACAGGTATCAGCCCCAGCATTTT. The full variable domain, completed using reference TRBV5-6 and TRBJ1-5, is DAGVTQSPTHLIKTRGQQVTLRCSPKSGHDTVSWYQQALGQGPQFIFQYYEEEERQRGNFPDRFSGHQFPNYSSELNVNALLLGDSALYLCASSEVRDRYQPQHFGDGTRLSIL.

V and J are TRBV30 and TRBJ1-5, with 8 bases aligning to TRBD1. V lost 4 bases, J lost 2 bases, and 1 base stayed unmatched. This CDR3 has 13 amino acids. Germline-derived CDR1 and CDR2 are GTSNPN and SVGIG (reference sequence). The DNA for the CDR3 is TGTGCCTGGACAGGGGGCGGCAATCAGCCCCAGCATTTT. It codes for CAWTGGGNQPQHF.

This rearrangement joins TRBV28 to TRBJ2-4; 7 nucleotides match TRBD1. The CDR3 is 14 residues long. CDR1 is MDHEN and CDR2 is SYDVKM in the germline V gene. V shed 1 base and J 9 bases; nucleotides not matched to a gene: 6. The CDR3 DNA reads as TGTGCCAGCAGTTTATTTACAGGGGCGGGCATTCAGTACTTC. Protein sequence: CASSLFTGAGIQYF.

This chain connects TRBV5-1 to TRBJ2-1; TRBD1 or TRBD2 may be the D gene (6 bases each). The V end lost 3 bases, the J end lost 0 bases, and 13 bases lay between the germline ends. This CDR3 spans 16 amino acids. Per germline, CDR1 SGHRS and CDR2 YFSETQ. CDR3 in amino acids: CASSSQGGSSYNEQFF. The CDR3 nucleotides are TGCGCCAGCAGCTCACAAGGGGGGAGCTCCTACAATGAGCAGTTCTTC.

CDR3 in amino acids: CASSPSIAYEQYF. CDR3 in DNA: TGTGCCAGCAGTCCTAGCATCGCCTACGAGCAGTACTTC. The genes are TRBV28 and TRBJ2-7, with D perhaps TRBD2 (5 bases). The germline V gene encodes CDR1 MDHEN and CDR2 SYDVKM. This CDR3 spans 13 amino acids. Trimming removed 5 bases from V and 2 bases from J, with 10 bases in between.

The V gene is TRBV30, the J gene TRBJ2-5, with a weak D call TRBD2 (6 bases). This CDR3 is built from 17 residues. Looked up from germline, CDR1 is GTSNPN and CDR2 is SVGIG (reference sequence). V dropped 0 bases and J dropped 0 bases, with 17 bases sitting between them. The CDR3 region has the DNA TGTGCCTGGAGTGTAGGTTTGTCGGCGGGGAACCAAGAGACCCAGTACTTC. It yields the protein CAWSVGLSAGNQETQYF. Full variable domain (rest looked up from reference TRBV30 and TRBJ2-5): SQTIHQWPATLVQPVGSPLSLECTVEGTSNPNLYWYRQAAGRGLQLLFYSVGIGQISSEVPQNLSASRPQDRQFILSSKKLLLSDSGFYLCAWSVGLSAGNQETQYFGPGTRLLVL.